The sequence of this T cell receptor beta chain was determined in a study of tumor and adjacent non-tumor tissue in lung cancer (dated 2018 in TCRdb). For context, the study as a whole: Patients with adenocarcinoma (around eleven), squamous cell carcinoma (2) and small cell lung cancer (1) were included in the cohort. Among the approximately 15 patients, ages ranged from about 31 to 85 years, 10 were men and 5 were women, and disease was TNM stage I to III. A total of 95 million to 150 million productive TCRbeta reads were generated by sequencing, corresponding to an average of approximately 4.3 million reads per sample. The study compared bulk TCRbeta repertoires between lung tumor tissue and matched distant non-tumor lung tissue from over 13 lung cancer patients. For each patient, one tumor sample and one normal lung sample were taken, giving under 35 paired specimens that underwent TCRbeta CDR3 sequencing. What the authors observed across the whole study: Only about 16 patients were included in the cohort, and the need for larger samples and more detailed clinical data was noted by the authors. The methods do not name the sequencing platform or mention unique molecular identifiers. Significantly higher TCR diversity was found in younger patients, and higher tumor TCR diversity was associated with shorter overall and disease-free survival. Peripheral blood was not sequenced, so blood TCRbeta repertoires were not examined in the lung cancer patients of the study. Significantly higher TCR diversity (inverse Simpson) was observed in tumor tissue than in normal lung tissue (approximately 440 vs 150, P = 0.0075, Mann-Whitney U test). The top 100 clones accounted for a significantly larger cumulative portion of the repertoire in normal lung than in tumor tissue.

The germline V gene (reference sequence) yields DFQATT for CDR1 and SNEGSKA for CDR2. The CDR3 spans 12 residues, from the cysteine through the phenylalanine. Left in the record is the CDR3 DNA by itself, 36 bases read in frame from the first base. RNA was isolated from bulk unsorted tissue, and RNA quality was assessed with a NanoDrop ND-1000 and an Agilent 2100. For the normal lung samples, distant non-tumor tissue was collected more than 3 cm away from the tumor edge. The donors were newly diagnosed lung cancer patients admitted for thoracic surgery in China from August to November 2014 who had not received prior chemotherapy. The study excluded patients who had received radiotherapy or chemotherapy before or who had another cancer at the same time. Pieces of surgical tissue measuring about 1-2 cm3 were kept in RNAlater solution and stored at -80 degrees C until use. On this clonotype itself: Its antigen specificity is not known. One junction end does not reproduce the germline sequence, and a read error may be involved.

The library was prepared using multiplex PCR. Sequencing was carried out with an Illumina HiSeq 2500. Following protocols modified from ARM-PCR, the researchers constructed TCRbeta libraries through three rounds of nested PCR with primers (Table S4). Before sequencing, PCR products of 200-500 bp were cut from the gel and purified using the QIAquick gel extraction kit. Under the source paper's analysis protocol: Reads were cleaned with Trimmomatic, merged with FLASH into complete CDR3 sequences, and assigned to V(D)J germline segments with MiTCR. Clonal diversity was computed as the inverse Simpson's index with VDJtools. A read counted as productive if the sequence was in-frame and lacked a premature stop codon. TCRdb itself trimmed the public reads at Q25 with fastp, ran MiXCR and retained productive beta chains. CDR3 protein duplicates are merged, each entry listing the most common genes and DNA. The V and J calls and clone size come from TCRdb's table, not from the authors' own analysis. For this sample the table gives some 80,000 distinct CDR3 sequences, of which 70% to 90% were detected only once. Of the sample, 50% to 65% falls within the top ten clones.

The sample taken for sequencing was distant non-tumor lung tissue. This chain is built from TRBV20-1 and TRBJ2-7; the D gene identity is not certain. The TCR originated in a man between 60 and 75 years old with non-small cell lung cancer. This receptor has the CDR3 CSASAVFYEQYF. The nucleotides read TGCAGTGCTAGTGCGGTCTTCTACGAGCAATACTTC.